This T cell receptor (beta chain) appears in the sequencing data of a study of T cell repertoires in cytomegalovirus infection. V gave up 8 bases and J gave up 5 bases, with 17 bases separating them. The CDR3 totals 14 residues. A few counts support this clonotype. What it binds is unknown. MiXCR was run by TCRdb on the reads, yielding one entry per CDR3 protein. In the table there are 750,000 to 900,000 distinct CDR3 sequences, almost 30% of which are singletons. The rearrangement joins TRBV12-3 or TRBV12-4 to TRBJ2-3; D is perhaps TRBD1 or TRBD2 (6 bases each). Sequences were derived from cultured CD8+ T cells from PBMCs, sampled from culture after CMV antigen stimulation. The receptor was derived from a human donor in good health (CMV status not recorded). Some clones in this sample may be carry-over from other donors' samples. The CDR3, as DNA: TGTGCCAGCGCAGGGGAGACTAGGGGAGATACGCAGTATTTT. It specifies CASAGETRGDTQYF.